This entry concerns a single TCR beta chain. Its antigen is as yet unknown. Methotrexate plus calcineurin inhibitor accompanied controls' myeloablative marrow transplants; sampling was 1 year later. This record belongs to a study of T cells after posttransplantation cyclophosphamide. Study-wide results and limits: Donor CD8+ memory clones often dominated recipient blood repertoires at later times. TRB overlap between skin or GI tissue T cells and blood was limited. Recipient CMV seropositivity and CMV reactivation strongly tracked TRB clonality.

Data came from immunoSEQ multiplex PCR; TCRdb stores just in-frame clones and leaves some out. This table holds 7,500 to 10,000 clones, approximately 88% found once. This CDR3 is 14 amino acids long. V was pared by 5 bases and J by 6 bases, with 6 bases of the junction left unmatched. Germline V gene sequence: CDR1 MDHEN, CDR2 SYDVKM. The receptor's source is a male patient aged 50 to 59 who received an allogeneic stem cell transplant from an unrelated donor, was CMV-positive, and had chronic GVHD only. Some T cells may be the graft donor's. The chain has TRBV28 and TRBJ2-1; 8 positions match TRBD2. Specimen: PBMCs, collected approximately 430 days after allogeneic stem cell transplant with calcineurin inhibitor and methotrexate. CDR3 bases: TGTGCCAGCAGTCCGGGGGGGGATGGCAATGAGCAGTTCTTC. Protein: CASSPGGDGNEQFF.